These 10 T cell receptor beta chains were all obtained from the same sample, sequenced in a study of blood T cell repertoires in COVID-19 (dated by TCRdb to the early 2020s). The library was produced with the immunoSEQ multiplex PCR assay. Not all clones reach the TCRdb copy of this immuneACCESS table, which keeps in-frame sequences only. Checked studies attribute under half of the gap to unresolved V genes and leave the rest unexplained. The sample yields roughly 260,000 clones; roughly 86% were counted once. Approximately 9.4% of the sample belongs to the ten largest clones. Sequenced material: peripheral blood. These receptors were collected from a middle-aged man who had recovered from COVID-19.

The CDR3 bases are TGTGCCAGCAGCGACTTGAGGGGGGGTTTAAAAAATGAGCAGTTCTTC. Translated, it gives CASSDLRGGLKNEQFF. The rearrangement joins TRBV7-3 to TRBJ2-1; D is possibly TRBD2 (7 bases). Per the germline V gene, CDR1 is SGHTA and CDR2 is FQGTGA. The CDR3 has 16 amino acids. The V gene lost 5 bases and the J gene lost 7 bases, with 21 bases spanning the gap.

This chain links TRBV10-2 with TRBJ1-2; a possible D gene is TRBD1 (5 bases). The CDR3 loop spans 11 amino acids. The germline gives CDR1 WSHSY, CDR2 SAAADI. CDR3 residues: CAVMGGYGYTF. The CDR3 DNA is TGCGCAGTGATGGGGGGCTATGGCTACACCTTC.

The gene calls are TRBV3-1 (or the pseudogene TRBV3-2) and TRBJ1-3; no reliable D call. The germline V gene encodes CDR1 LGHDT and CDR2 YNNKEL (reference sequence). The CDR3 is 15 amino acids. V was cut by 1 base and J by 4 bases, with 11 bases left in between. CDR3 sequence reads: CASSQAGPWGNTIYF. The CDR3 nucleotides read TGTGCCAGCAGCCAAGCTGGGCCATGGGGAAACACCATATATTTT.

V gene TRBV21-1 combines with J gene TRBJ2-1; the table's D call, TRBD1, has no DNA check behind it. TRBV21-1 is classified as a pseudogene. The CDR3 spans 16 residues. The CDR3 coding sequence is TGTGCCAGCAGCACGGACGACAGGACTTCCTACAATGAGCAGTTCTTC. This translates into CASSTDDRTSYNEQFF.

This chain joins TRBV3-1 (or the pseudogene TRBV3-2) and TRBJ2-2, with 7 bases lining up with TRBD1. The junction had 15 bases not matched to a gene; V was cut back by 8 bases and J by 3 bases. This CDR3 has 17 residues. Germline values: CDR1 LGHDT, CDR2 YNNKEL (reference sequence). This CDR3 is CASHEDRRRLHTGELFF. CDR3 coding DNA: TGTGCCAGCCACGAGGACAGGCGTCGCCTGCACACCGGGGAGCTGTTTTTT.

This clone was counted once. The rearrangement joins TRBV10-3 to TRBJ2-7; a weak D match, TRBD2 (6 bases). The V and J ends lost 9 bases and 5 bases respectively, with 20 bases between them. The V gene's germline CDR1 is ENHRY and CDR2 SYGVKD. The CDR3 spans 14 residues. The CDR3 loop is CAINRDSKLHEQYF. CDR3 DNA: TGTGCCATTAACCGGGACTCCAAGCTCCACGAGCAGTACTTC.

CDR3 sequence reads: CASSIREDSPLHF. In nucleotides, the CDR3 is TGTGCCAGTAGTATTCGGGAAGATTCACCCCTCCACTTT. The chain is built from TRBV19 and TRBJ1-6; D is uncertain. With 3 bases removed from V and 8 bases from J, the gap between germline ends came to 8 bases. There are 13 residues in the CDR3. The V gene's germline CDR1 is LNHDA and CDR2 SQIVND (reference sequence). Together with reference TRBV19 and TRBJ1-6, the CDR3 gives the full variable domain: DGGITQSPKYLFRKEGQNVTLSCEQNLNHDAMYWYRQDPGQGLRLIYYSQIVNDFQKGDIAEGYSVSREKKESFPLTVTSAQKNPTAFYLCASSIREDSPLHFGNGTRLTVT.

The rearrangement uses TRBV5-4 and TRBJ1-2; 8 positions agree with TRBD1. Per germline, CDR1 SGHNT and CDR2 YYREEE (reference sequence). The CDR3 spans 13 residues. V dropped 5 bases and J dropped 8; count of bases not matched to a gene: 8. The CDR3 region has the DNA TGTGCCAGCAGAGGTCAGGGGGCTATGGGCTACACCTTC. It specifies CASRGQGAMGYTF. Full variable domain (outside the CDR3, taken from reference TRBV5-4 and TRBJ1-2): ETGVTQSPTHLIKTRGQQVTLRCSSQSGHNTVSWYQQALGQGPQFIFQYYREEENGRGNFPPRFSGLQFPNYSSELNVNALELDDSALYLCASRGQGAMGYTFGSGTRLTVV.

This clone has only one observation. The J gene is TRBJ2-3, the V gene TRBV27; tentative D call: TRBD2 (5 bases). Looked up from germline, CDR1 is MNHEY and CDR2 is SMNVEV (reference sequence). The CDR3 totals 14 residues. Trimming shortened V by 3 bases and J by 5 bases, and 12 bases separated the two germline ends. The chain's CDR3 is CASSFSRTRDTQYF. The CDR3, as DNA: TGTGCCAGCAGTTTTTCTCGGACTCGAGATACGCAGTATTTT.

This CDR3 is CASSPTLGGGPNTEAFF. The CDR3 region has the DNA TGTGCCAGCTCACCAACGCTCGGGGGAGGGCCGAACACTGAAGCTTTCTTT. The chain employs TRBV18 and TRBJ1-1; D perhaps matches TRBD1 (5 bases). Trimming removed 2 bases from V and 1 base from J, with 17 bases in between. The CDR3 totals 17 residues. Germline CDR1 is KGHSH and CDR2 is LQKENI. Drawing the rest from reference TRBV18 and TRBJ1-1, the complete variable domain is NAGVMQNPRHLVRRRGQEARLRCSPMKGHSHVYWYRQLPEEGLKFMVYLQKENIIDESGMPKERFSAEFPKEGPSILRIQQVVRGDSAAYFCASSPTLGGGPNTEAFFGQGTRLTVV.